The clone carrying this T cell receptor (beta chain) occurred a few times. This sample was included in a study of T-cell memory formation after mild COVID-19. TCRdb passed the 5' RACE reads through MiXCR, listing each CDR3 protein once. The data show about 470,000 distinct CDR3 sequences, over 15% seen once. The sample was PBMCs or a T cell subset sorted from them (not recorded which). The TCR was taken from an adult woman who had mild COVID-19 (a few samples of this study predate the infection). Cell type and time point are not known.

The CDR3 DNA sequence: TGTGCCAGCAGCCAAGTGATGGGGGGCGTCGATGAAAAACTGTTTTTT. This gives the protein CASSQVMGGVDEKLFF. The rearrangement links TRBV4-2 to TRBJ1-4, with a weak D call TRBD1 (6 bases). V was shortened by 1 base and J by 6 bases, with 15 bases between the two germline ends. Germline loops: CDR1 LGHNA, CDR2 YNFKEQ. This CDR3 has 16 residues.